The 17 T cell receptor beta chains in this list originate from one sample, sequenced in a study of beta chain features in type 1 diabetes. Expressed TCRB transcripts got sequenced, as all isolated RNA was reverse transcribed. TCRdb's table, derived via immunoSEQ multiplex PCR, lists solely in-frame clones and lacks some. The sample holds 620,000 or so clones; around 15% are singletons and the top ten take 0.09% to 0.095%. The material sequenced was naive CD4+ T cells from blood. The source is a man aged 18 to 29 in good health.

The chain uses TRBV10-2 and TRBJ1-5; D call uncertain. CDR1 WSHSY and CDR2 SAAADI come from the germline V gene. This CDR3 spans 12 amino acids. The ends were cut back, 2 bases at V and 2 bases at J, with 1 base in the middle. The CDR3 sequence: CASSEGNQPQHF. The CDR3, as DNA: TGCGCCAGCAGTGAGGGCAATCAGCCCCAGCATTTT.

The rearrangement joins TRBV19 to TRBJ1-2, with 9 positions matching TRBD1. From germline, CDR1 is LNHDA and CDR2 SQIVND (reference sequence). The V segment lost 6 bases and the J segment 7 bases; nucleotides outside the gene matches: 9. The CDR3 contains 14 residues. CDR3 amino acids: CASRMDRGRGGYTF. CDR3 bases: TGTGCCAGTAGGATGGACAGGGGACGTGGTGGCTACACCTTC.

This chain joins TRBV4-1 and TRBJ2-7; possible D gene TRBD1, 6 bases. CDR1 and CDR2 from the germline V gene are MGHRA and YSYEKL. CDR3 length equals 18 residues. Between the trimmed V and J ends, which lost 0 bases and 0 bases, there was a span of 18 bases. The CDR3 sequence is CASSQEDGFGQISYEQYF. In DNA form, the CDR3 reads TGCGCCAGCAGCCAAGAAGACGGTTTTGGACAGATCTCCTACGAGCAGTACTTC.

The chain uses TRBV7-2 and TRBJ1-4; D is ambiguous. The CDR3 runs to 15 residues. The germline V and J ends were trimmed by 3 bases and 8 bases, with 16 bases remaining between them. Germline lookup yields CDR1 SGHTA and CDR2 FQGNSA. CDR3 bases: TGTGCCAGCAGCTTTGTGACGGGCCTTGGGGAAAAACTGTTTTTT. Residues: CASSFVTGLGEKLFF.

This clone was seen a few times. V gene TRBV6-5 combines with J gene TRBJ1-1; D not resolved. Between the trimmed V and J ends, which lost 6 bases and 1 base, there was a span of 12 bases. Germline V CDR1 and CDR2: MNHEY, SVGAGI. CDR3 length: 14 amino acids. DNA for the CDR3: TGTGCCAGCAGGTCTAGGGCCCCGAACACTGAAGCTTTCTTT. The encoded protein is CASRSRAPNTEAFF.

The chain uses TRBV9 and TRBJ2-7; 7 nucleotides align to TRBD1. Germline V gives CDR1 SGDLS, CDR2 YYNGEE. This CDR3 is 15 amino acids long. J lost 2 bases, V lost 4 bases, and 9 bases had no gene match. CDR3 coding DNA: TGTGCCAGCAGCCTTTCCGGGACAGCAGCCTACGAGCAGTACTTC. Translation: CASSLSGTAAYEQYF. The entire variable domain, with the rest obtained from reference TRBV9 and TRBJ2-7, is as follows: DSGVTQTPKHLITATGQRVTLRCSPRSGDLSVYWYQQSLDQGLQFLIQYYNGEERAKGNILERFSAQQFPDLHSELNLSSLELGDSALYFCASSLSGTAAYEQYFGPGTRLTVT.

Only a few counts were recorded for this clone. The V gene is TRBV4-3, the J gene TRBJ2-5, with D perhaps matching TRBD1 (6 bases). This CDR3 comprises 15 residues. Trimming removed 1 base from V and 3 bases from J, with 12 bases in between. Looked up from germline, CDR1 is LGHNA and CDR2 is YSLEER. DNA of the CDR3: TGCGCCAGCAGCCAAGGTAACAGGGCCAAAGAGACCCAGTACTTC. As protein: CASSQGNRAKETQYF.

The chain is built from TRBV25-1 and TRBJ2-1; 10 positions agree with TRBD1. Unmatched junction bases numbered 5, after V lost 5 bases and J lost 7 bases. Germline V CDR1 and CDR2: MGHDK, SYGVNS. This CDR3 region has 14 residues. DNA for the CDR3: TGTGCCAGCAGTCGGGACAGGGGAAGGAATGAGCAGTTCTTC. This encodes CASSRDRGRNEQFF.

A few counts support this clone. Here the CDR3 DNA reads TGTGCCAGCAGGCAGGGAAGTGGCGAGCAGTACTTC. It is translated as CASRQGSGEQYF. The rearrangement links TRBV28 to TRBJ2-7; possibly TRBD1 for D (5 bases). The germline V gene encodes CDR1 MDHEN and CDR2 SYDVKM. Trimming shortened V by 6 bases and J by 6 bases, and 12 bases separated the two germline ends. CDR3 size: 12 residues.

The chain is built from TRBV27 and TRBJ1-2; weak D call: TRBD1 (6 bases). Trimming removed 5 bases at V and 7 bases at J, with 20 bases between. The germline V gene has CDR1 MNHEY and CDR2 SMNVEV (reference sequence). The CDR3 extends over 15 amino acids. In DNA form, the CDR3 reads TGTGCCAGCAGTGAGAATACAGGGAGGGTGCGTGGCTACACCTTC. It translates to CASSENTGRVRGYTF.

V gene TRBV21-1 combines with J gene TRBJ1-1; TRBD1, the table's D call, was not compared with the DNA. TRBV21-1 is given as a pseudogene. The CDR3 consists of 23 residues. CDR3 nucleotide sequence: TGTGCCAGCAGCAAAGTAACAAAACCGCCACTTACAAACAGGGGGGAAATGAACACTGAAGCTTTCTTT. Its translation: CASSKVTKPPLTNRGEMNTEAFF.

This clone was seen more than once but under ten times. CDR3 sequence: CASSSAGSGETQYF. The CDR3 DNA reads as TGCGCCAGCAGCTCCGCGGGGAGCGGGGAGACCCAGTACTTC. The V gene is TRBV5-1, the J gene TRBJ2-5, with D perhaps TRBD2 (6 bases). The CDR3 has 14 amino acids. Germline assignment: CDR1 SGHRS and CDR2 YFSETQ. V was trimmed by 3 bases and J by 5 bases, leaving 14 bases between them.

In the case of this clone: The same CDR3 arises from other DNA sequences in this sample as well. The chain has TRBV5-1 and TRBJ2-7, with unresolved D. Germline CDR1 reads SGHRS; CDR2 reads YFSETQ. The CDR3 is 12 amino acids. Trimming left V 1 base short and J 0 bases short, with 2 bases between. The CDR3 region is CASSLSSYEQYF. As DNA, the CDR3 is TGCGCCAGCAGCTTGAGCTCCTACGAGCAGTACTTC.

The genes are TRBV7-9 and TRBJ2-7; 10 bases line up with TRBD1. V shed 3 bases and J 7 bases; nucleotides not matched to a gene: 6. CDR1 is SEHNR, CDR2 FQNEAQ, per germline (reference sequence). The CDR3 runs to 14 residues. This CDR3 reads CASSLRDRGGEQYF. The CDR3 DNA reads TGTGCCAGCAGCTTGAGGGACAGGGGCGGAGAGCAGTACTTC. The full variable domain, with the rest looked up from reference TRBV7-9 and TRBJ2-7, is DTGVSQNPRHKITKRGQNVTFRCDPISEHNRLYWYRQTLGQGPEFLTYFQNEAQLEKSRLLSDRFSAERPKGSFSTLEIQRTEQGDSAMYLCASSLRDRGGEQYFGPGTRLTVT.

The V gene is TRBV28, the J gene TRBJ1-2, with 7 bases aligning to TRBD1. CDR1 and CDR2 from the germline V gene are MDHEN and SYDVKM. Unmatched junction bases numbered 6, after V lost 6 bases and J lost 5 bases. This CDR3 is 13 amino acids long. CDR3: CASRTTGHYGYTF. In DNA form, the CDR3 reads TGTGCCAGCAGAACGACAGGGCATTATGGCTACACCTTC.

This clone has just a few counts. The V and J genes are TRBV10-3 and TRBJ1-5; D is undetermined. Germline CDR1 ENHRY, CDR2 SYGVKD. CDR3 length: 13 amino acids. V lost 0 bases and J lost 3, with 3 bases in between. CDR3: CAISESPNQPQHF. The CDR3 region has the DNA TGTGCCATCAGTGAGTCACCCAATCAGCCCCAGCATTTT.

The V and J genes are TRBV14 and TRBJ2-7; TRBD1 matches 11 bases. This CDR3 has 15 residues. V lost 4 bases to trimming and J lost 4 bases; unmatched junction nucleotides: 6. CDR1 is SGHDN and CDR2 is FVKESK in the germline V gene. The CDR3 spells CASSLGQGAPYEQYF. CDR3 nucleotides: TGTGCCAGCAGCCTTGGACAGGGGGCGCCGTACGAGCAGTACTTC.